The 17 T cell receptor beta chains below come from one sample, sequenced in a study of blood T cell repertoires in COVID-19. Assay: immunoSEQ multiplex PCR; the TCRdb copy retains only in-frame clones and omits some. The table records 150,000 to 160,000 clones, around 87% of them present only once. The sequenced sample consisted of peripheral blood. Receptor source: a woman between 40 and 50 years old with acute or convalescent COVID-19.

This sequence joins TRBV6-4 and TRBJ1-1; D is unclear. CDR1 and CDR2 (germline): MRHNA, SNTAGT. The CDR3 consists of 11 residues. V lost 6 bases to trimming and J lost 8 bases, with 10 bases between them. As DNA, the CDR3 is TGTGCCAGCAGCCCGTCCCAGGAAGCTTTCTTT. It specifies CASSPSQEAFF.

The chain has TRBV29-1 and TRBJ2-4, with a tentative D call TRBD1 (6 bases). Germline values: CDR1 SQVTM, CDR2 ANQGSEA. Trimming removed 5 bases at V and 3 bases at J, with 17 bases between. The CDR3 contains 15 residues. The CDR3 is CSVLIPTGIKNIQYF. Written as DNA, the CDR3 is TGCAGCGTTCTAATACCCACAGGGATCAAAAACATTCAGTACTTC.

The chain recombines TRBV6-2 or TRBV6-3 with TRBJ2-3, with TRBD2 as a possible D gene (6 bases). The CDR3 runs to 15 residues. Between the trimmed V and J ends, which lost 5 bases and 8 bases, there was a span of 20 bases. Germline CDR1 MNHEY, CDR2 SVGEGT. The CDR3 nucleotides are TGTGCCAGCAGTGATACGGACTACCTTAAGGTTACGCAGTATTTT. This gives the protein CASSDTDYLKVTQYF.

This chain joins TRBV7-9 and TRBJ1-1; D is undetermined. The CDR3 length is 14 residues. The germline V and J ends were trimmed by 9 bases and 0 bases, with 14 bases remaining between them. Germline V CDR1 and CDR2: SEHNR, FQNEAQ (reference sequence). The CDR3 is CASLAGSLNTEAFF. DNA for the CDR3: TGTGCCAGTCTTGCGGGGTCCTTGAACACTGAAGCTTTCTTT.

The genes are TRBV7-2 and TRBJ1-1; no clear D gene. CDR3 length equals 14 residues. The V end lost 1 base, the J end lost 4 bases, and 10 bases lay between the germline ends. Germline CDR1 and CDR2: SGHTA and FQGNSA. The CDR3 coding sequence is TGTGCCAGCAGCTTAGTAGCGGGTACCACTGAAGCTTTCTTT. Translating it yields CASSLVAGTTEAFF.

This clone appeared a single time. The chain recombines TRBV12-3 or TRBV12-4 with TRBJ2-1, with 7 bases fitting TRBD2. The length of the CDR3 is 13 residues. After removal of 3 bases from V and 9 bases from J, the junction contained 5 bases not matched to a gene. CDR3 nucleotides: TGTGCCAGCAGTTTTGTGCGGGAGACTGAGCAGTTCTTC. It codes for CASSFVRETEQFF.

The chain joins TRBV30 to TRBJ2-1, with 7 bases identical to TRBD2. J lost 0 bases, V lost 1 base, and 6 bases had no gene match. CDR1 GTSNPN and CDR2 SVGIG come from the germline V gene (reference sequence). This CDR3 has 16 amino acids. The CDR3 region is CAWSGQGLYSYNEQFF. CDR3 coding DNA: TGTGCCTGGAGTGGGCAGGGACTATACTCCTACAATGAGCAGTTCTTC. Combining the CDR3 with reference TRBV30 and TRBJ2-1 gives the whole variable domain SQTIHQWPATLVQPVGSPLSLECTVEGTSNPNLYWYRQAAGRGLQLLFYSVGIGQISSEVPQNLSASRPQDRQFILSSKKLLLSDSGFYLCAWSGQGLYSYNEQFFGPGTRLTVL.

This chain uses TRBV6-4 with TRBJ2-1; 13 positions agree with TRBD2. The CDR3 extends over 15 amino acids. The germline V gene encodes CDR1 MRHNA and CDR2 SNTAGT. The trim removed 5 bases at V and 7 bases at J, leaving 5 bases unmatched. The CDR3 DNA follows: TGTGCCAGCAGTCCCGGGACTAGCGGGGTTAATGAGCAGTTCTTC. Its protein is CASSPGTSGVNEQFF.

The V and J genes are TRBV15 and TRBJ1-1; 8 bases fit TRBD1. The J segment lost 5 bases and the V segment lost 0 bases, leaving 5 bases of the junction unmatched. Germline-derived CDR1 and CDR2 are LNHNV and YYDKDF (reference sequence). The CDR3 runs to 15 residues. The CDR3 here is CATSRDGQGATEAFF. CDR3 nucleotide sequence: TGTGCCACCAGCAGAGATGGGCAGGGGGCAACTGAAGCTTTCTTT.

Only one count was recorded for this clone. The genes are TRBV30 and TRBJ2-1; TRBD2 matches 7 bases. Trimming at V came to 0 bases and at J to 4 bases, leaving 6 bases not matched to a gene. Germline V gene sequence: CDR1 GTSNPN, CDR2 SVGIG (reference sequence). The CDR3 loop spans 15 amino acids. The CDR3 sequence is CAWSVTGGGYNEQFF. The CDR3 coding sequence is TGTGCCTGGAGTGTAACGGGGGGAGGGTACAATGAGCAGTTCTTC.

This clone was observed once. This chain links TRBV19 with TRBJ2-7, with D perhaps TRBD2 (6 bases). CDR3 length: 12 amino acids. V was shortened by 6 bases and J by 9 bases, with 15 bases between the two germline ends. Germline CDR1 is LNHDA and CDR2 is SQIVND (reference sequence). The CDR3: CASSGTGHMQYF. The CDR3 DNA sequence: TGTGCCAGTAGCGGGACTGGGCACATGCAGTACTTC.

The CDR3 is CATSGPLSTETQYF. CDR3 nucleotides: TGTGCCACCAGTGGTCCCCTCAGTACCGAGACCCAGTACTTC. This sequence joins TRBV24-1 and TRBJ2-5; D gene unclear. The CDR3 sequence is 14 residues long. V was cut by 5 bases and J by 5 bases, with 14 bases left in between. Germline CDR1 and CDR2: KGHDR and SFDVKD.

This sequence joins TRBV2 and TRBJ1-6; 7 positions match TRBD1. Germline CDR1 SNHLY, CDR2 FYNNEI. Trimming removed 1 base from V and 13 bases from J; junction bases left unmatched: 4. The CDR3 extends over 13 amino acids. CDR3 protein: CASSEGNRGPLHF. CDR3 nucleotides: TGTGCCAGCAGTGAAGGGAACAGGGGTCCCCTCCACTTT. Combining the CDR3 with reference TRBV2 and TRBJ1-6 gives the whole variable domain EPEVTQTPSHQVTQMGQEVILRCVPISNHLYFYWYRQILGQKVEFLVSFYNNEISEKSEIFDDQFSVERPDGSNFTLKIRSTKLEDSAMYFCASSEGNRGPLHFGNGTRLTVT.

This sequence joins TRBV11-2 and TRBJ2-2, with TRBD1 matching 8 bases. The CDR3 is 16 residues long. V trimming: 4 bases; J trimming: 4 bases; junction bases outside the gene matches: 8. CDR1 SGHAT and CDR2 FQNNGV come from the germline V gene. The DNA for the CDR3 is TGTGCCAGCAGCTCGAGGACAGGGTACGGCACCGGGGAGCTGTTTTTT. Translation: CASSSRTGYGTGELFF.

The CDR3 here is CASSFKEAFF. CDR3 DNA sequence: TGTGCCAGCAGTTTCAAAGAAGCTTTCTTT. This chain uses TRBV12-3 or TRBV12-4 with TRBJ1-1; D ambiguous. CDR3 size: 10 residues. Trimming shortened V by 3 bases and J by 8 bases, and 4 bases separated the two germline ends.

V gene TRBV7-8 combines with J gene TRBJ1-1; 7 nucleotides align to TRBD1. Per germline, CDR1 SGHVS and CDR2 FQNEAQ. V dropped 2 bases and J dropped 6; count of bases not matched to a gene: 6. The CDR3 runs to 14 residues. The CDR3 region is CASSLSSGGPEAFF. CDR3 nucleotides: TGTGCCAGCAGCTTATCTTCAGGGGGTCCTGAAGCTTTCTTT.

This clone came up a few times. This chain links TRBV6-5 with TRBJ2-1; D gene uncertain. Germline V CDR1 and CDR2: MNHEY, SVGAGI. The CDR3 extends over 12 amino acids. The V gene lost 3 bases and the J gene lost 9 bases, with 9 bases spanning the gap. The CDR3 region has the DNA TGTGCCAGCAGTTATCTCTCCGGTGAGCAGTTCTTC. Its protein product is CASSYLSGEQFF.